This T cell receptor (beta chain) was sequenced for a study of CD8 T cells in Susac syndrome. In regard to this clonotype: The antigen is not known.

cDNA came from about 0.5 to 1 ug RNA primed by random hexamers. The CDR3 of TCR beta was amplified by immunoSEQ multiplex PCR across 54 Vbeta and 13 Jbeta. TCRdb re-analysed the immunoSEQ multiplex PCR reads in MiXCR, keeping a single row per CDR3 protein. The sample contains approximately 120,000 distinct CDR3 sequences, about 93% of which appear only once. Broader study findings: A relatively small number of individuals underwent TCR sequencing and HLA analysis.

Sequencing of TCR beta was undertaken in CD8+ and CD4+ T cells derived from blood. Multiple sclerosis controls were treatment-naive patients with stable or active relapsing-remitting disease. Germline values: CDR1 MNHEY, CDR2 SVGAGI. V lost 5 bases, J lost 4 bases, and 6 bases stayed unmatched. The CDR3 extends over 14 amino acids. Sample: CD8+ T cells from PBMCs. This clonotype was sampled from a human donor with multiple sclerosis. V is TRBV6-5 and J is TRBJ1-1, with TRBD1 identical over 8 bases. CDR3 DNA sequence: TGTGCCAGCAGTCAGGGGGCCCGGGTCACTGAAGCTTTCTTT. Translating gives CASSQGARVTEAFF.